The 21 T cell receptor beta chains given below trace back to one sample, sequenced in a study of T cell responses to AZD1222 COVID-19 vaccine. TCRdb's copy holds only in-frame clones and misses some; the assay was immunoSEQ multiplex PCR. Of about 200,000 clones detected, 90% to 95% appear once; the ten largest clones hold roughly 0.99%. The sequencing here drew on peripheral blood, taken 28 days after the second AZD1222 dose. Receptor source: an adult who received the AZD1222 COVID-19 vaccine.

The chain joins TRBV19 to TRBJ1-1, with 8 bases aligning to TRBD1. The CDR3 covers 14 residues. Germline CDR1 is LNHDA and CDR2 is SQIVND (reference sequence). The J segment lost 6 bases and the V segment lost 1 base, leaving 4 bases of the junction unmatched. The CDR3 DNA is TGTGCCAGTAGTATAGCTGGACAGGGAGCTGAAGCTTTCTTT. Encoded protein: CASSIAGQGAEAFF.

V gene TRBV28 combines with J gene TRBJ2-1; D not resolved. V lost 8 bases and J 6 bases, leaving 14 bases between the germline ends. The CDR3 is 13 amino acids. The germline V gene encodes CDR1 MDHEN and CDR2 SYDVKM. As DNA, the CDR3 is TGTGCCAGCCGGAGCCCTGGACCCAATGAGCAGTTCTTC. It is translated as CASRSPGPNEQFF.

CDR3 residues: CASRAPQGAGEKLFF. The CDR3, as DNA: TGTGCCAGCAGGGCCCCCCAGGGGGCAGGGGAAAAACTGTTTTTT. The gene calls are TRBV28 and TRBJ1-4; TRBD1 agrees at 8 bases. Trimming removed 6 bases from V and 8 bases from J; junction bases left unmatched: 11. This CDR3 region has 15 residues. In germline, CDR1 is MDHEN, CDR2 SYDVKM.

The V and J genes are TRBV25-1 and TRBJ2-1; D not certain. Deletions cut 3 bases from V and 11 bases from J, with 14 bases between. This CDR3 is built from 13 residues. Germline-derived CDR1 and CDR2 are MGHDK and SYGVNS. The chain's CDR3 is CASSDSTSMKQFF. The CDR3 DNA follows: TGTGCCAGCAGTGACTCTACATCAATGAAGCAGTTCTTC.

The chain joins TRBV19 to TRBJ1-5; 11 bases fit TRBD1. The trim removed 7 bases at V and 0 bases at J, leaving 5 bases unmatched. CDR3 size: 16 residues. The germline V gene encodes CDR1 LNHDA and CDR2 SQIVND (reference sequence). The CDR3 bases are TGTGCCAGTAAGGGACAGGGGGGTATTAGCAATCAGCCCCAGCATTTT. Amino acid sequence: CASKGQGGISNQPQHF.

The chain couples TRBV2 to TRBJ2-2; D not certain. Trimming removed 6 bases from V and 1 base from J, with 9 bases in between. The germline V gene encodes CDR1 SNHLY and CDR2 FYNNEI. The CDR3 loop spans 14 amino acids. CDR3 nucleotides: TGTGCCAGCAGAAGGACGGAGAACACCGGGGAGCTGTTTTTT. This codes for CASRRTENTGELFF.

The V and J genes are TRBV11-2 and TRBJ1-2; 8 bases align to TRBD1. The CDR3 covers 14 residues. Germline values: CDR1 SGHAT, CDR2 FQNNGV. The trim removed 1 base at V and 3 bases at J, leaving 1 base unmatched. The CDR3 nucleotides are TGTGCCAGCAGCTTAGGACAGGGGTACTATGGCTACACCTTC. Protein sequence: CASSLGQGYYGYTF. Complete variable domain (other parts from reference TRBV11-2 and TRBJ1-2): EAGVAQSPRYKIIEKRQSVAFWCNPISGHATLYWYQQILGQGPKLLIQFQNNGVVDDSQLPKDRFSAERLKGVDSTLKIQPAKLEDSAVYLCASSLGQGYYGYTFGSGTRLTVV.

This clone showed up just a few times. The rearrangement uses TRBV7-8 and TRBJ2-1; 8 bases match TRBD1. Germline trimming cut 5 bases from V and 4 bases from J; bases unmatched to any gene: 7. Germline V lookup: CDR1 SGHVS, CDR2 FQNEAQ. The CDR3 is made up of 15 amino acids. This chain's CDR3 is CASSPRTGRYNEQFF. The CDR3 DNA reads TGTGCCAGCAGCCCCCGGACAGGGAGATACAATGAGCAGTTCTTC.

This clone was found once. V and J are TRBV5-1 and TRBJ1-2, with TRBD1 matching over 9 bases. This CDR3 contains 13 residues. The V segment lost 7 bases and the J segment 4 bases; nucleotides outside the gene matches: 5. Germline CDR1 reads SGHRS; CDR2 reads YFSETQ. The DNA of the CDR3 is TGCGCCAGCGAGGGACAGGGAGGCTATGGCTACACCTTC. Its protein product is CASEGQGGYGYTF.

J is TRBJ1-2 and V is TRBV5-1, with 9 bases identical to TRBD1. This CDR3 contains 20 residues. Germline V CDR1 and CDR2: SGHRS, YFSETQ. Trimming at V came to 2 bases and at J to 5 bases, leaving 22 bases not matched to a gene. CDR3 protein: CASSLTYGQQQGAAGYGYTF. The CDR3 bases are TGCGCCAGCAGCTTAACCTACGGACAGCAACAGGGGGCCGCCGGGTATGGCTACACCTTC.

This rearrangement joins TRBV28 to TRBJ2-7; 7 bases match TRBD2. Looked up from germline, CDR1 is MDHEN and CDR2 is SYDVKM. The CDR3 covers 13 residues. Losses at the gene ends were 6 bases for V and 4 bases for J; bases not matched to a gene: 6. CDR3 DNA: TGTGCCAGCAGGGAAGGGACTATGTACGAGCAGTACTTC. Translation gives CASREGTMYEQYF.

The chain recombines TRBV9 with TRBJ1-6; possible D gene TRBD1, 5 bases. The CDR3 sequence is 17 residues long. Germline loops: CDR1 SGDLS, CDR2 YYNGEE. V was trimmed by 2 bases and J by 0 bases, leaving 12 bases between them. The CDR3 DNA reads as TGTGCCAGCAGCGTTGGGGGAGGGAGCTCCTATAATTCACCCCTCCACTTT. Protein: CASSVGGGSSYNSPLHF.

The rearrangement uses TRBV7-9 and TRBJ1-5; D gene unclear. Germline loops: CDR1 SEHNR, CDR2 FQNEAQ (reference sequence). V was pared by 1 base and J by 7 bases, with 5 bases between. There are 12 residues in the CDR3. CDR3 in amino acids: CASSLGVQPQHF. The CDR3 DNA is TGTGCCAGCAGCTTAGGTGTCCAGCCCCAGCATTTT.

The gene calls are TRBV29-1 and TRBJ1-2; D uncertain. Trimming stripped 4 bases from V and 5 bases from J, with 5 bases between. The germline V gene encodes CDR1 SQVTM and CDR2 ANQGSEA. This CDR3 is built from 10 residues. The CDR3 sequence is CSVGEYGYTF. The CDR3 bases are TGCAGCGTTGGGGAATATGGCTACACCTTC.

The rearrangement joins TRBV5-4 to TRBJ2-5; TRBD2 matches at 12 bases. The CDR3 sequence is 16 residues long. With 4 bases clipped from V and 5 bases from J, the junction kept 9 bases outside the gene matches. Germline CDR1 SGHNT, CDR2 YYREEE (reference sequence). The CDR3 reads CASSQATSGGYETQYF. The CDR3 DNA reads TGTGCCAGCAGCCAAGCGACTAGCGGGGGATATGAGACCCAGTACTTC.

This rearrangement joins TRBV11-2 to TRBJ1-5; maybe TRBD1 (6 bases). The CDR3 extends over 15 amino acids. CDR1 SGHAT and CDR2 FQNNGV come from the germline V gene. V shed 5 bases and J shed 3 bases, with 14 bases lying between them. This CDR3 reads CASSPMTGSNQPQHF. The CDR3 DNA is TGTGCCAGCAGCCCCATGACAGGTTCCAATCAGCCCCAGCATTTT.

The rearrangement joins TRBV15 to TRBJ2-3, with D perhaps matching TRBD1 (6 bases). This CDR3 comprises 16 residues. Germline CDR1 reads LNHNV; CDR2 reads YYDKDF (reference sequence). Between the trimmed V and J ends, which lost 4 bases and 0 bases, there was a span of 14 bases. Written as DNA, the CDR3 is TGTGCCACCAGCACCAAACAGGGCCTTAGCACAGATACGCAGTATTTT. Translation gives CATSTKQGLSTDTQYF.

The chain has TRBV6-5 and TRBJ1-2; D is uncertain. The V and J ends lost 5 bases and 4 bases respectively, with 5 bases between them. Germline V CDR1 and CDR2: MNHEY, SVGAGI. The CDR3 sequence is 11 residues long. DNA of the CDR3: TGTGCCAGCAGTCAGCTCTATGGCTACACCTTC. Encoded protein: CASSQLYGYTF.

The J gene is TRBJ2-6, the V gene TRBV5-1, with 8 bases lining up with TRBD1. Trimming at V came to 5 bases and at J to 0 bases, leaving 10 bases not matched to a gene. The length of the CDR3 is 18 residues. Germline lookup yields CDR1 SGHRS and CDR2 YFSETQ. For the CDR3, the DNA is TGCGCCAGCAGTTGGGCCGGGACAGGAAACTCTGGGGCCAACGTCCTGACTTTC. Protein sequence: CASSWAGTGNSGANVLTF.

The CDR3 region has the DNA TGTGCCAGCAGCTGGCCCCCGGGCCCTGGCTACACCTTC. Protein: CASSWPPGPGYTF. The genes are TRBV7-2 and TRBJ1-2; D gene unclear. Trimming stripped 4 bases from V and 7 bases from J, with 13 bases between. Germline V lookup: CDR1 SGHTA, CDR2 FQGNSA. The length of the CDR3 is 13 residues. Full variable domain (outside the CDR3, taken from reference TRBV7-2 and TRBJ1-2): GAGVSQSPSNKVTEKGKDVELRCDPISGHTALYWYRQSLGQGLEFLIYFQGNSAPDKSGLPSDRFSAERTGGSVSTLTIQRTQQEDSAVYLCASSWPPGPGYTFGSGTRLTVV.

V usage is TRBV27 and J usage is TRBJ1-6; 9 nucleotides align to TRBD1. The V segment lost 5 bases and the J segment 5 bases; nucleotides outside the gene matches: 7. Germline assignment: CDR1 MNHEY and CDR2 SMNVEV (reference sequence). The CDR3 has 16 amino acids. The CDR3 coding sequence is TGTGCCAGCAGTCCCGGGACAGGGAGGGATAATTCACCCCTCCACTTT. Amino acids: CASSPGTGRDNSPLHF.